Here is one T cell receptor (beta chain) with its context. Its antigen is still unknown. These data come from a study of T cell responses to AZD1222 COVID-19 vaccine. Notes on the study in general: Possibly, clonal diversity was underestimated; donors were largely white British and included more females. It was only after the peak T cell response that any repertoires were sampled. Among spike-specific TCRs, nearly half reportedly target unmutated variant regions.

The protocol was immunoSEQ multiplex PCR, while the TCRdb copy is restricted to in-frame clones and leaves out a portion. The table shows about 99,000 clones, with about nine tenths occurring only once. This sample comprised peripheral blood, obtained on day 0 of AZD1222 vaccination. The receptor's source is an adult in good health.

The CDR3, as DNA: TGCGCCAGCAGCGCGACAGCCATGAACACTGAAGCTTTCTTT. Translating it yields CASSATAMNTEAFF. The gene calls are TRBV5-1 and TRBJ1-1; the D gene is possibly TRBD1 (5 bases). CDR3 length: 14 residues. The V gene lost 4 bases and the J gene lost 0 bases, with 10 bases spanning the gap. Looked up from germline, CDR1 is SGHRS and CDR2 is YFSETQ. The whole variable domain, remainder taken from reference TRBV5-1 and TRBJ1-1, is KAGVTQTPRYLIKTRGQQVTLSCSPISGHRSVSWYQQTPGQGLQFLFEYFSETQRNKGNFPGRFSGRQFSNSRSEMNVSTLELGDSALYLCASSATAMNTEAFFGQGTRLTVV.